This passage covers 25 T cell receptor beta chains from one sample sequenced in a study of T-cell memory formation after mild COVID-19 (dated by TCRdb to the early 2020s). Library generation was performed with 5' RACE. The instrument was an Illumina NovaSeq 6000. TCRdb itself trimmed the public reads at Q25 with fastp, ran MiXCR and retained productive beta chains. Each record represents a unique CDR3 protein, reported with the most common genes and DNA among its rows. The sample records 300,000 to 400,000 distinct CDR3 sequences, around an eighth of which are singletons. The ten largest clones capture about 22% of the sample. Source material: PBMCs or a T cell subset sorted from them (not recorded which). The receptors derive from a man aged 18 to 30 who had mild COVID-19 (a few samples of this study predate the infection). The sample titles of this study are shuffled in the database, so cell type and time point are left out; the donor was told from shared clones.

The CDR3 is CAIPDGSGANVLTF. CDR3 coding DNA: TGTGCCATCCCGGACGGATCTGGGGCCAACGTCCTGACTTTC. This chain links TRBV10-3 with TRBJ2-6; D is unclear. The V gene's germline CDR1 is ENHRY and CDR2 SYGVKD. The CDR3 spans 14 residues. Trimming cost V 8 bases and J 1 base, with 9 bases left between them.

The chain uses TRBV3-1 and TRBJ1-1; D ambiguous. Germline V gene sequence: CDR1 LGHDT, CDR2 YNNKEL (reference sequence). This CDR3 contains 13 residues. Trimming removed 1 base from V and 11 bases from J, with 14 bases in between. CDR3 bases: TGTGCCAGCAGCCAAGGGGTCCCCGGGGAGGCTTTCTTT. Residues: CASSQGVPGEAFF.

The chain's CDR3 is CASSDRDSFYGYTF. The CDR3 bases are TGTGCCAGCAGCGACCGGGACTCCTTCTATGGCTACACCTTC. The chain couples TRBV2 to TRBJ1-2, with D possibly being TRBD1 (5 bases). With 6 bases removed from V and 4 bases from J, the gap between germline ends came to 15 bases. Germline V gene data show CDR1 as SNHLY and CDR2 as FYNNEI. The CDR3 has 14 amino acids.

The rearrangement uses TRBV12-3 or TRBV12-4 and TRBJ2-3, with D perhaps TRBD1 (6 bases). V was cut by 6 bases and J by 0 bases, with 13 bases left in between. The CDR3 length is 15 residues. CDR3 nucleotides: TGTGCCAGCAGGTCGGACAGACCAAGCACAGATACGCAGTATTTT. Translated, it gives CASRSDRPSTDTQYF.

The chain carries TRBV2 and TRBJ2-3; 11 nucleotides align to TRBD1. V lost 1 base, J lost 4 bases, and 1 base stayed unmatched. CDR3 length: 15 amino acids. Germline CDR1 reads SNHLY; CDR2 reads FYNNEI. The CDR3 DNA sequence: TGTGCCAGCAGTGAAGAGGGACAGGGGGCAGATACGCAGTATTTT. It translates to CASSEEGQGADTQYF.

In its sample, this clonotype was seen a few times. The chain's CDR3 is CASSPTGSHEQFF. The CDR3 DNA reads TGTGCCAGCAGCCCTACAGGGTCACATGAGCAGTTCTTC. This sequence joins TRBV14 and TRBJ2-1, with a weak D call TRBD1 (6 bases). This CDR3 spans 13 amino acids. Germline CDR1 and CDR2: SGHDN and FVKESK. V was clipped by 4 bases and J by 8 bases, with 12 bases between them.

The rearrangement joins TRBV20-1 to TRBJ1-1, with no clear D. Looked up from germline, CDR1 is DFQATT and CDR2 is SNEGSKA (reference sequence). The CDR3 spans 15 residues. The germline V and J ends were trimmed by 5 bases and 5 bases, with 21 bases remaining between them. The CDR3 spells CSAGRSRARGTEAFF. CDR3 nucleotides: TGCAGTGCTGGAAGATCACGGGCCCGGGGAACTGAAGCTTTCTTT.

This clonotype occurred a few times. The V call is TRBV5-1, the J call TRBJ2-2; D tentatively reads TRBD1 or TRBD2 (5 bases each). CDR1 is SGHRS and CDR2 is YFSETQ in the germline V gene. CDR3 size: 15 residues. The V end was cut by 0 bases, the J end by 4 bases, with 10 bases between. CDR3 bases: TGCGCCAGCAGCTTGGTAGGGACCGGCACCGGGGAGCTGTTTTTT. It codes for CASSLVGTGTGELFF.

The table lists this clonotype with a few counts. The J gene is TRBJ2-2, the V gene TRBV11-2; 7 bases fit TRBD1. The length of the CDR3 is 15 residues. Germline-derived CDR1 and CDR2 are SGHAT and FQNNGV. J lost 6 bases, V lost 5 bases, and 9 bases had no gene match. The CDR3: CASSTRQGRAGELFF. The CDR3 coding sequence is TGTGCCAGCAGCACCCGACAGGGACGTGCCGGGGAGCTGTTTTTT.

This rearrangement joins TRBV12-3 or TRBV12-4 to TRBJ2-1; D is uncertain. V lost 2 bases to trimming and J lost 5 bases, with 7 bases between them. This CDR3 has 13 amino acids. CDR3 sequence: CASSLNRDNEQFF. The CDR3 bases are TGTGCCAGCAGTTTAAACAGAGACAATGAGCAGTTCTTC.

This clonotype turned up a few times. This chain joins TRBV20-1 and TRBJ1-2, with 9 bases lining up with TRBD1. Germline values: CDR1 DFQATT, CDR2 SNEGSKA (reference sequence). Trimming took 5 bases from V and 4 from J; bases not matched to a gene: 2. The length of the CDR3 is 12 residues. CDR3 coding DNA: TGCAGTGCTCTGGACAGGGGCTATGGCTACACCTTC. Residues: CSALDRGYGYTF.

The chain links TRBV6-6 to TRBJ2-5; 7 nucleotides align to TRBD1. The CDR3 runs 15 residues. J lost 2 bases, V lost 6 bases, and 9 bases had no gene match. Germline V CDR1 and CDR2: MNHNY, SVGAGI (reference sequence). The chain's CDR3 is CASRSDRVGQETQYF. For the CDR3, the DNA is TGTGCCAGCAGATCAGACAGGGTAGGGCAAGAGACCCAGTACTTC.

This clonotype came up many times. The chain employs TRBV5-1 and TRBJ2-7, with 7 positions matching TRBD2. V lost 0 bases and J lost 2; bases outside the gene matches: 2. This CDR3 spans 14 amino acids. The germline V gene encodes CDR1 SGHRS and CDR2 YFSETQ. Written as DNA, the CDR3 is TGCGCCAGCAGCTTGGAGACTAGCCCCTACGAGCAGTACTTC. Its protein product is CASSLETSPYEQYF.

V is TRBV9 and J is TRBJ1-4; a weak D match, TRBD1 (5 bases). Germline V CDR1 and CDR2: SGDLS, YYNGEE. This CDR3 is built from 15 residues. Trimming stripped 0 bases from V and 6 bases from J, with 12 bases between. As DNA, the CDR3 is TGTGCCAGCAGCGTAGGGGGTCAGGGAGATGAAAAACTGTTTTTT. It is translated as CASSVGGQGDEKLFF.

The V and J genes are TRBV5-1 and TRBJ2-7; weak D call: TRBD2 (7 bases). Germline CDR1 is SGHRS and CDR2 is YFSETQ. The CDR3 spans 15 residues. Trimming removed 0 bases from V and 2 bases from J, with 12 bases in between. The chain's CDR3 is CASSLGGGFAYEQYF. The CDR3 nucleotides read TGCGCCAGCAGCTTGGGCGGGGGCTTCGCCTACGAGCAGTACTTC. Drawing the rest from reference TRBV5-1 and TRBJ2-7, the complete variable domain is KAGVTQTPRYLIKTRGQQVTLSCSPISGHRSVSWYQQTPGQGLQFLFEYFSETQRNKGNFPGRFSGRQFSNSRSEMNVSTLELGDSALYLCASSLGGGFAYEQYFGPGTRLTVT.

The sample holds a few counts of this clonotype. The chain uses TRBV15 and TRBJ1-5, with TRBD1 matching over 8 bases. Germline lookup yields CDR1 LNHNV and CDR2 YYDKDF (reference sequence). Trimming took 1 base from V and 2 from J; bases not matched to a gene: 4. CDR3 size: 16 residues. The CDR3 DNA is TGTGCCACCAGCAGAGGACAGGGGTTGGGCAATCAGCCCCAGCATTTT. Translated, it gives CATSRGQGLGNQPQHF.

There are a few counts of this clonotype. The chain uses TRBV7-2 and TRBJ2-3; D is unclear. Germline loops: CDR1 SGHTA, CDR2 FQGNSA. The CDR3 has 13 residues. V lost 5 bases and J 4 bases, leaving 10 bases between the germline ends. The CDR3 DNA is TGTGCCAGCAGCCACAGCAGGCCAGATACGCAGTATTTT. Amino acid sequence: CASSHSRPDTQYF.

This clonotype has only a few counts. The chain recombines TRBV15 with TRBJ1-4, with no clear D. CDR3 length: 14 residues. With 1 base removed from V and 11 bases from J, the gap between germline ends came to 14 bases. In germline, CDR1 is LNHNV, CDR2 YYDKDF (reference sequence). In DNA form, the CDR3 reads TGTGCCACCAGCAGAGCTGATGGACGAGGGAAACTGTTTTTT. Translation gives CATSRADGRGKLFF.

The genes are TRBV12-3 or TRBV12-4 and TRBJ1-1, with D perhaps TRBD1 (5 bases). The CDR3 spans 12 residues. The V and J ends lost 6 bases and 5 bases respectively, with 10 bases between them. The CDR3 DNA reads TGTGCCAGCAGGGGACCGGGGACTGAAGCTTTCTTT. Amino acid sequence: CASRGPGTEAFF.

The chain is built from TRBV9 and TRBJ1-2; D remains ambiguous. Trimming pared 4 bases from V and 2 bases from J, leaving 9 bases between. This CDR3 is built from 13 residues. The germline V gene has CDR1 SGDLS and CDR2 YYNGEE. The CDR3 DNA is TGTGCCAGCAGCACCCTCGACAACTATGGCTACACCTTC. Its protein product is CASSTLDNYGYTF.

This clonotype was recorded at least ten times. The chain employs TRBV27 and TRBJ1-5, with D uncertain. CDR3 length equals 14 residues. V dropped 1 base and J dropped 6 bases, with 10 bases sitting between them. CDR1 is MNHEY and CDR2 is SMNVEV in the germline V gene (reference sequence). The CDR3 sequence is CASSLWYSRQPQHF. The CDR3 DNA reads as TGTGCCAGCAGTTTATGGTACAGTCGTCAGCCCCAGCATTTT.

This clonotype has more than one count but fewer than ten. V is TRBV5-1 and J is TRBJ2-5; D not certain. Germline CDR1 reads SGHRS; CDR2 reads YFSETQ. V was pared by 5 bases and J by 5 bases, with 10 bases between. The CDR3 has 12 amino acids. CDR3 in DNA: TGCGCCAGCAGGGGTGGAGAGGAGACCCAGTACTTC. Its protein is CASRGGEETQYF. The full variable domain, in which reference TRBV5-1 and TRBJ2-5 provide the parts outside the CDR3, is KAGVTQTPRYLIKTRGQQVTLSCSPISGHRSVSWYQQTPGQGLQFLFEYFSETQRNKGNFPGRFSGRQFSNSRSEMNVSTLELGDSALYLCASRGGEETQYFGPGTRLLVL.

There are many counts of this clonotype. V and J are TRBV7-2 and TRBJ2-1; D uncertain. The V gene's germline CDR1 is SGHTA and CDR2 FQGNSA. V was trimmed by 5 bases and J by 7 bases, leaving 15 bases between them. The CDR3 has 14 amino acids. The chain's CDR3 is CASSRTDGRNEQFF. CDR3 nucleotide sequence: TGTGCCAGCAGCCGCACGGACGGTAGGAATGAGCAGTTCTTC.

The chain recombines TRBV7-9 with TRBJ1-6; no definite D call. V lost 1 base and J 7 bases, leaving 8 bases between the germline ends. Germline CDR1 SEHNR, CDR2 FQNEAQ (reference sequence). CDR3 length equals 14 residues. The CDR3 nucleotides are TGTGCCAGCAGCTTAGTGGCGCAGAATTCACCCCTCCACTTT. As protein: CASSLVAQNSPLHF.

This clonotype was seen a few times. This chain joins TRBV7-2 and TRBJ1-3, with 8 bases fitting TRBD1. CDR1 is SGHTA, CDR2 FQGNSA, per germline. Trimming removed 4 bases from V and 7 bases from J; junction bases left unmatched: 9. The CDR3 extends over 15 amino acids. The CDR3 DNA is TGTGCCAGCAGCTCCGCCGGGACAGGAGAGAACACCATATATTTT. Protein: CASSSAGTGENTIYF.